Below, 8 T cell receptor beta chains from the same sample are listed, as sequenced in a study of T cells in Graves' hyperthyroidism and ophthalmopathy. Template material for amplifying TCR beta CDR3 regions consisted of RNA transcripts. An initial round of RT-PCR targeting the TCR CDR3 relied on the HTBI primer set. MiXCR, run by TCRdb on the multiplex PCR reads, gives a single entry per CDR3 protein. The profile covers approximately 260,000 distinct CDR3 sequences, with 13% to 15% appearing a single time and over 30% taken by the ten largest. The sample taken for sequencing was blood. These receptors originate from a woman between 50 and 59 years old with Graves' hyperthyroidism that later progressed to Graves' ophthalmopathy.

This clonotype was detected many times. The chain carries TRBV6-5 and TRBJ1-5; the D is unclear. V lost 2 bases, J lost 0 bases, and 8 bases lay in between. Germline-derived CDR1 and CDR2 are MNHEY and SVGAGI. There are 15 residues in the CDR3. CDR3 region: CASSYRVNSNQPQHF. The CDR3 region has the DNA TGTGCCAGCAGTTACCGAGTTAATAGCAATCAGCCCCAGCATTTT.

This clonotype was detected ten times or more. The chain links TRBV5-1 to TRBJ2-7, with D perhaps matching TRBD2 (6 bases). The germline V gene encodes CDR1 SGHRS and CDR2 YFSETQ. This CDR3 contains 14 residues. The ends were cut back, 0 bases at V and 6 bases at J, with 13 bases in the middle. The CDR3 protein is CASSLVQAGREQYF. Here the CDR3 DNA reads TGCGCCAGCAGCTTGGTACAGGCGGGGCGCGAGCAGTACTTC.

This clonotype showed up many times. The gene calls are TRBV6-1 and TRBJ1-5, with a tentative D call TRBD1 (6 bases). From germline, CDR1 is MNHNS and CDR2 SASEGT. The CDR3 runs to 15 residues. With 5 bases removed from V and 3 bases from J, the gap between germline ends came to 14 bases. The CDR3 sequence is CASSLRGSDNQPQHF. Written as DNA, the CDR3 is TGTGCCAGCAGTTTAAGGGGGTCTGACAATCAGCCCCAGCATTTT.

This clonotype came up many times. This rearrangement joins TRBV7-9 to TRBJ2-1; 8 bases align to TRBD1. Looked up from germline, CDR1 is SEHNR and CDR2 is FQNEAQ (reference sequence). V lost 6 bases and J lost 2; bases outside the gene matches: 12. This CDR3 contains 17 residues. The CDR3 nucleotides read TGTGCCAGCAGGCAGGGGGACAGGTCTTTCGCCTACAATGAGCAGTTCTTC. Amino acid sequence: CASRQGDRSFAYNEQFF.

This clonotype has a count of ten or more. The genes are TRBV3-1 and TRBJ2-7; D possibly corresponds to TRBD2 (5 bases). The germline V gene encodes CDR1 LGHDT and CDR2 YNNKEL (reference sequence). CDR3 length: 12 amino acids. V was shortened by 1 base and J by 4 bases, with 5 bases between the two germline ends. The CDR3 loop is CASSQGTYEQYF. Written as DNA, the CDR3 is TGTGCCAGCAGCCAAGGGACTTACGAGCAGTACTTC.

This clonotype was seen a handful of times. The chain carries TRBV19 and TRBJ2-5; D is perhaps TRBD1 (5 bases). Germline CDR1 is LNHDA and CDR2 is SQIVND (reference sequence). The CDR3 contains 13 residues. Trimming took 5 bases from V and 5 from J, leaving 12 bases between them. The CDR3 coding sequence is TGTGCCAGTAGTGCACAGGTGGGGGAGACCCAGTACTTC. Encoded protein: CASSAQVGETQYF. Full variable domain (remainder filled in from reference TRBV19 and TRBJ2-5): DGGITQSPKYLFRKEGQNVTLSCEQNLNHDAMYWYRQDPGQGLRLIYYSQIVNDFQKGDIAEGYSVSREKKESFPLTVTSAQKNPTAFYLCASSAQVGETQYFGPGTRLLVL.

This clonotype was detected many times. The chain has TRBV9 and TRBJ2-5; 7 nucleotides line up with TRBD2. CDR1 is SGDLS and CDR2 is YYNGEE in the germline V gene. The CDR3 loop spans 14 amino acids. Trimming took 2 bases from V and 2 from J; bases not matched to a gene: 3. This CDR3 reads CASSVASGQETQYF. The CDR3 bases are TGTGCCAGCAGCGTGGCTAGCGGACAAGAGACCCAGTACTTC.

Many counts were recorded for this clonotype. This CDR3 reads CASTNGLLRTDTQYF. The CDR3 DNA reads as TGTGCCAGCACCAACGGACTGCTACGCACAGATACGCAGTATTTT. The chain recombines TRBV12-3 or TRBV12-4 with TRBJ2-3; weak D call: TRBD2 (5 bases). V was cut by 7 bases and J by 1 base, with 15 bases left in between. This CDR3 is built from 15 residues.